Sequencing of this T cell receptor beta chain was carried out in a study of neoadjuvant anti-PD-1 for oral cavity cancer (dated by TCRdb to the early 2020s). Turning to the overall study: Patients mostly received three to four biweekly doses of nivolumab at 3 mg/kg before curative-intent surgical resection. For patients who did not progress, a fourth nivolumab dose was given around day 43, followed by definitive surgical resection on days 50-56. Responders were defined as patients with complete response, partial response or stable disease by RECIST 1.1; non-responders were defined as patients with progression. A roughly 32% response rate was observed in the parent correlative cohort, in which about a dozen patients were included. Results the study describes overall, beyond this receptor: Higher pretreatment blood Treg/Th17 ratios correlated with higher pretreatment blood TCRbeta clonality and lower post-treatment tumor TCRbeta clonality. After neoadjuvant nivolumab, T cell clonality (Gini index) in PBMCs was significantly higher in non-responders than in responders. The TCR analyses had only a few patients in each response group, and the authors called for validation in larger cohorts.

The intended sense of this specimen's time point label: before neoadjuvant nivolumab. The patients had newly diagnosed stage II-IVA oral cavity squamous cell carcinoma and had not received any prior systemic or radiation treatment. The cohort was made up of patients with locally advanced, HPV-negative oral cavity squamous cell carcinoma. Peripheral blood mononuclear cells were analyzed directly, without maintenance or expansion in culture. The samples were drawn from a longitudinal correlative study tied to a single-arm phase II trial testing neoadjuvant nivolumab in oral cavity squamous cell carcinoma. Subject-matched pre- and post-treatment PBMCs and tumors from three responders and three non-responders underwent genomic DNA-based TCRbeta sequencing. Peripheral blood mononuclear cells were collected before nivolumab treatment and were collected again after treatment, at the time of surgery. The Maxwell RSC DNA from Cells kit was used to extract genomic DNA from PBMCs.

Taken from cysteine to phenylalanine, the CDR3 has 16 residues. The kept DNA is CDR3 alone, 48 bases in frame from the first base. After removal of 2 bases from V and 5 bases from J, the junction retains 8 bases not matched to a gene. In the germline V gene, CDR1 corresponds to MGHRA and CDR2 to YSYEKL. Regarding this clone: This clone's antigen is unknown. No base quality values were provided; no much bigger clone lies one nucleotide off.

For deep sequencing of PBMC libraries, mostly 480 ng of input genomic DNA was used, and six replicates were run per sample. Following the manufacturer's instructions, the team built TCRbeta libraries using the immunoSEQ hsTCRbeta kit. The completed libraries were mixed into a single pool at 3 nM, then sequenced with an Illumina NovaSeq 6000 S4 flow cell. For the original study's pipeline: The immunoSEQ Analyzer was used for raw data preprocessing and quality control. The analysis was restricted to productive rearrangements, with each unique CDR3 amino acid sequence defining a clonotype. Repertoire clonality was estimated as the Gini-Simpson index, computed with the R package tcR. Gini indices were compared with Student's t test, and associations with tumor size change were assessed by Pearson correlation. Imported from immuneACCESS, the table was reduced by TCRdb to in-frame sequences with V and J called. These copies leave out some clones; in studies compared against another copy, an unresolved V gene accounts for under half, and the cause of the remainder is not known. That table supplies the V and J calls and clone size; D and trimming were determined from the DNA. This sample lists roughly 34,000 clones; about 86% were detected once. About 4% of the sample comes from the top ten.

This sequence originates from a person between 40 and 80 years old with oral cavity squamous cell carcinoma. The chain is encoded by TRBV4-1 joined to TRBJ1-4; a stretch of 7 junction bases matches TRBD1. Sequenced here: PBMCs, sampled before nivolumab (anti-PD-1) treatment. The DNA reads TGCGCCAGCAGCCAAAGCTGGGGACAGTCGAATGAAAAACTGTTTTTT. Its protein product is CASSQSWGQSNEKLFF.